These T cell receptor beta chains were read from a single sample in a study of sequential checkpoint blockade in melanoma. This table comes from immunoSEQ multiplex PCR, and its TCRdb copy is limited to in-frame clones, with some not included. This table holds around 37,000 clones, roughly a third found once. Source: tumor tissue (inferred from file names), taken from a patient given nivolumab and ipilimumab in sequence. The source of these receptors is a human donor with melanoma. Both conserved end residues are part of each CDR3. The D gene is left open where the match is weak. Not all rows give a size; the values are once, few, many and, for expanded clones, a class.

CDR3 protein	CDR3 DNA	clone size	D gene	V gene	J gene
CASTEGRRGEQYF	TGTGCCAGTACCGAGGGACGGCGGGGGGAGCAGTACTTC	NA	TRBD2	TRBV19	TRBJ2-7
CASSTHRGLIGNEQYF	TGTGCCAGCAGCACGCACAGGGGTTTAATCGGGAACGAGCAGTACTTC	few	TRBD1	TRBV6-8	TRBJ2-7
CASSPTGVDQETQYF	TGTGCCAGCAGTCCCACGGGAGTAGACCAAGAGACCCAGTACTTC	NA	NA	TRBV6-7	TRBJ2-5
CASTSSMTGDYGYTF	TGTGCCAGCACCTCTTCGATGACAGGGGACTATGGCTACACCTTC	few	TRBD1	TRBV12-5	TRBJ1-2
CATPRGSAMGEQYF	TGTGCCACGCCTAGGGGCAGCGCCATGGGGGAGCAGTACTTC	NA	NA	TRBV6-8	TRBJ2-7
CASSPTGPQETQYF	TGCGCCAGCAGCCCCACGGGGCCACAAGAGACCCAGTACTTC	NA	NA	TRBV5-1	TRBJ2-5
CASSHGGGRNNEQFF	TGTGCCAGCAGCCATGGAGGGGGGCGGAACAATGAGCAGTTCTTC	NA	NA	TRBV6-7	TRBJ2-1
CASSDQGIGNQPQHF	TGTGCCAGCAGCGATCAGGGAATTGGGAATCAGCCCCAGCATTTT	few	NA	TRBV11-3	TRBJ1-5
CASSLVPGGSTDTQYF	TGTGCCAGCAGCTTGGTACCAGGGGGCAGCACAGATACGCAGTATTTT	many	TRBD1	TRBV11-3	TRBJ2-3
CASSQDRTSNEKLFF	TGCGCCAGCAGCCAAGACAGGACTTCTAATGAAAAACTGTTTTTT	few	NA	TRBV1	TRBJ1-4
CAWSAGIYNEQFF	TGTGCCTGGAGTGCCGGGATTTACAATGAGCAGTTCTTC	few	NA	TRBV30	TRBJ2-1
CASSYRGQAEAFF	TGTGCCAGCAGTTACCGCGGACAGGCTGAAGCTTTCTTT	few	TRBD1	TRBV6-8	TRBJ1-1
CSVGQGLSTDTQYF	TGCAGCGTCGGACAGGGCCTTAGCACAGATACGCAGTATTTT	NA	TRBD1	TRBV29-1	TRBJ2-3
CAISGGQTMNTEAFF	TGTGCCATCAGCGGGGGACAGACCATGAACACTGAAGCTTTCTTT	few	TRBD1	TRBV6-8	TRBJ1-1
CASSLEQGAGELFF	TGTGCCAGCAGCTTAGAGCAGGGGGCCGGGGAGCTGTTTTTT	few	TRBD1	TRBV7-4	TRBJ2-2
CASSFGANSPLHF	TGTGCCAGCAGCTTTGGAGCTAATTCACCCCTCCACTTT	NA	NA	TRBV7-4	TRBJ1-6